This TCR beta chain was found in a study of cytomegalovirus exposure and HLA in healthy donors. This CDR3 region has 14 residues. CDR1 is SGHAT, CDR2 FQDESV, per germline (reference sequence). The junction had 7 bases not matched to a gene; V was cut back by 4 bases and J by 4 bases. Method: immunoSEQ multiplex PCR; TCRdb's copy keeps in-frame clones and lacks some. The sample yields fewer than 200,000 clones, more than 80% seen once. This sequence originates from a young woman in good health and CMV-seropositive. V is TRBV11-1 and J is TRBJ2-7; TRBD1 matches at 7 bases. The sample consisted of PBMCs. In DNA form, the CDR3 reads TGTGCCAGCAGCTCCGGACAGGCGACTTACGAGCAGTACTTC. The encoded protein is CASSSGQATYEQYF.